This T cell receptor (beta chain) was sequenced in a study of blood T cell repertoires in COVID-19. Across the study: Samples came from the United States, Italy and Spain, spanning acute and convalescent COVID-19. T cells, B-cell-depleted T cells, or PBMCs supplied cDNA or gDNA.

How the authors handled the data: Estimates of nucleated cell counts were drawn from the amplification of reference gene primers. Clones were sequenced by immunoSEQ multiplex PCR, and TCRdb holds only the in-frame ones, with some missing. D and trimming come from the DNA, and the V and J calls and clone size come from that table. Of around 140,000 clones listed, roughly 79% were seen once; the top ten hold roughly 9%. CDR1 is SNHLY and CDR2 is FYNNEI in the germline V gene. With 6 bases clipped from V and 6 bases from J, the junction kept 10 bases outside the gene matches. CDR3 size: 15 residues. The gene calls are TRBV2 and TRBJ2-4, with 8 bases fitting TRBD1. Sequences were obtained from peripheral blood. The TCR sequence derives from a woman in her fifties or sixties with active or convalescent COVID-19. The CDR3 is CASSAQGARVNIQYF. CDR3 nucleotides: TGTGCCAGCAGCGCCCAGGGGGCAAGGGTAAACATTCAGTACTTC.